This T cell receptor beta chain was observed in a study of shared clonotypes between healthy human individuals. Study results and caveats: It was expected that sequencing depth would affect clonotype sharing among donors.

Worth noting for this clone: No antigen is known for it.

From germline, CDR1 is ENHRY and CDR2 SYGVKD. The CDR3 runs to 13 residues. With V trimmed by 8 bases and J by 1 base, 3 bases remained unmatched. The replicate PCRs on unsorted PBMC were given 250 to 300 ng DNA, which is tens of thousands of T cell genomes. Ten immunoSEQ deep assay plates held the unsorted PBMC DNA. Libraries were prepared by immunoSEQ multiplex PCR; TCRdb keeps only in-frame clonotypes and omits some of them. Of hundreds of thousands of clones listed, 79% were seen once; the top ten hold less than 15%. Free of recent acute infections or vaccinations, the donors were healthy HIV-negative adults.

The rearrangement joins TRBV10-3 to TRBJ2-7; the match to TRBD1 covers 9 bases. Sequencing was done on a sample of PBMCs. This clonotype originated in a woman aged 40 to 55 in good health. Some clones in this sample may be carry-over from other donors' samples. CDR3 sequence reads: CAIGQGWSYEQYF. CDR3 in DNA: TGTGCCATCGGACAGGGGTGGTCCTACGAGCAGTACTTC.